This paragraph covers one T cell receptor (beta chain) sequence. These data belong to a study of shared T cell receptors in the human thymus. This CDR3 has 16 amino acids. The germline V gene encodes CDR1 MNHEY and CDR2 SMNVEV (reference sequence). The ends lost 5 bases at V and 3 bases at J; junction bases unmatched: 12. Here immunoSEQ multiplex PCR was the method, and the copy in TCRdb shows in-frame clones only, minus some. The sample lists 720,000 or so clones, roughly 85% occurring once. This sample was shared with a second study, whose subject was human thymus T cells. This second study says: Healthy Finnish infants having corrective surgery for congenital heart defects served as donors. Related reports documented highly overlapping thymic repertoires among unrelated individuals.

The sequence was obtained from a girl under three years old with a congenital heart defect. This rearrangement joins TRBV27 to TRBJ1-2, with 7 bases aligning to TRBD1. Sequencing was done on a sample of thymocytes. CDR3 amino acids: CASSPLPDRVHYGYTF. CDR3 coding DNA: TGTGCCAGCAGTCCCTTACCTGACAGGGTGCACTATGGCTACACCTTC.